This T cell receptor (beta chain) was sequenced in a study of PD-1 blockade in classical Hodgkin lymphoma. Study-level background: Patients were treated with nivolumab at 3 mg/kg, and this was given intravenously every 2 weeks. Findings of the study overall: Similar baseline diversity was found in complete responders and newly diagnosed patients. Significant TCR diversity gains by C4D1 occurred in CD4+ but not CD8+ cells.

A word on this clone: Antigen: not known.

The germline gives CDR1 MGHRA, CDR2 YSYEKL. V was pared by 1 base and J by 3 bases, with 8 bases of the junction left unmatched. This CDR3 contains 17 residues. TCRdb keeps only in-frame clones here, not all; method: immunoSEQ multiplex PCR. Of about 97,000 clones in the sample, around 89% were seen once. Brentuximab vedotin exposure varied, and every patient relapsed after autologous stem cell transplantation. The best responses consisted of complete response, partial response or progressive disease. This sequence was found in a human donor with classical Hodgkin lymphoma. The chain links TRBV4-1 to TRBJ2-3; 9 nucleotides line up with TRBD1. The sequenced sample was peripheral blood mononuclear cells (PBMCs), obtained before the second cycle of nivolumab. CDR3 amino acids: CASSQGYTGGRTDTQYF. DNA for the CDR3: TGCGCCAGCAGCCAAGGATACACAGGGGGCAGGACAGATACGCAGTATTTT.